This T cell receptor (beta chain) was profiled in a study of molecular identifiers for immune sequencing clone quantification. This clonotype was counted many times. The CDR3 extends over 15 amino acids. J lost 0 bases, V lost 2 bases, and 4 bases had no gene match. Germline V gene data show CDR1 as MGHRA and CDR2 as YSYEKL. TCR libraries were built in bulk with a published protocol and specific TCR primers. TCRdb redid the calling of the PCR reads with MiXCR, one entry per CDR3 protein. The sample contains about 640,000 distinct CDR3 sequences, just under 20% of which appear only once. The J gene is TRBJ2-7, the V gene TRBV4-1; 7 nucleotides align to TRBD1. Sequenced: naive CD8+ T cells from blood, with Jurkat cell RNA spiked in. Sample subset: FACS-sorted CD8+CD4-CCR7+CD45RA+ naive T cells. The sequence was collected from a human donor in good health. Some libraries in this study had Jurkat cell RNA spiked in. CDR3 DNA sequence: TGCGCCAGCAGCCAACACCGGGACAGCTCCTACGAGCAGTACTTC. It is translated as CASSQHRDSSYEQYF.